The present TCR beta chain was sequenced within a study of T cells in narcolepsy. For the study at large: Healthy controls were enrolled alongside patients with narcolepsy type 1 or type 2.

Findings and caveats of the study: Autoreactive clone sequences were missing from some blood memory CD4+ repertoires. Same-patient CSF and blood CD4+ T cell clonotypes included HCRT-specific and TRIB2-specific autoreactive ones. Reportedly, autoreactive clonotypes were serially detected in patients' blood but not controls'.

The data were produced by immunoSEQ multiplex PCR, yet TCRdb's version contains in-frame clones alone and is incomplete. The table has about 40,000 clones, about 91% seen once. For this clone: Its cognate antigen is unknown.

CDR3 length: 15 amino acids. V was clipped by 2 bases and J by 6 bases, with 17 bases between them. Germline CDR1 is SNHLY and CDR2 is FYNNEI. Material for sequencing was CD45RA- memory CD4+ T cells from PBMCs. This TCR came from a human donor with narcolepsy. The chain links TRBV2 to TRBJ2-7, with D possibly being TRBD1 or TRBD2 (6 bases each). This CDR3 is CASSEIGGRPGEQYF. The CDR3 region has the DNA TGTGCCAGCAGTGAAATAGGGGGGCGCCCGGGCGAGCAGTACTTC.